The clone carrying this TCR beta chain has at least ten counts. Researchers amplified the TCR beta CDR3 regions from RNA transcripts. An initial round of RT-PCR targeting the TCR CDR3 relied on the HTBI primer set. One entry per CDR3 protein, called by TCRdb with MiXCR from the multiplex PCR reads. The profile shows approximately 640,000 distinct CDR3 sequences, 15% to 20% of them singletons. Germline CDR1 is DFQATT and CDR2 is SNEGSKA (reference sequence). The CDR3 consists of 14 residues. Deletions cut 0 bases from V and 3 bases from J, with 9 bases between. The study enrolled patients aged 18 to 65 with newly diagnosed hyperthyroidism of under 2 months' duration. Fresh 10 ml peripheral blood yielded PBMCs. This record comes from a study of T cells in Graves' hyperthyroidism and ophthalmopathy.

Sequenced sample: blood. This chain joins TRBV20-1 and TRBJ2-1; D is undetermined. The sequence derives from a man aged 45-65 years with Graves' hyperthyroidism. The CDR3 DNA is TGCAGTGCTAGAGATCTAAGCAGCTACAATGAGCAGTTCTTC. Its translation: CSARDLSSYNEQFF.